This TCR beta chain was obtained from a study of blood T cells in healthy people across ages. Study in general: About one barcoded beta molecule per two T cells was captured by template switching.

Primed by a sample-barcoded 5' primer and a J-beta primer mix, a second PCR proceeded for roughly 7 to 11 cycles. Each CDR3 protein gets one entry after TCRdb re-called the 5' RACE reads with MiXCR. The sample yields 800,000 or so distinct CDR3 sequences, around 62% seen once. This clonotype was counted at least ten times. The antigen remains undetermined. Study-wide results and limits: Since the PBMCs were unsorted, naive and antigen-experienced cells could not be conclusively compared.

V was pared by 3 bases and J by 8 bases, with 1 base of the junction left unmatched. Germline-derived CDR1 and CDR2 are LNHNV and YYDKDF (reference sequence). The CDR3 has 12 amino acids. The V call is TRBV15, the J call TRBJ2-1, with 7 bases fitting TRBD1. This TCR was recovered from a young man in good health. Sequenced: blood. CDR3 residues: CATSSGTDEQFF. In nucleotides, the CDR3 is TGTGCCACCAGCAGCGGGACAGATGAGCAGTTCTTC.